The 14 T cell receptor beta chains listed next were all sequenced from one sample in a study of metastatic and nonmetastatic thyroid tumors (dated by TCRdb to 2018 to 2020). No patient had received any treatment before thyroid surgery. Library preparation was by PCR. Instrument used: Illumina HiSeq 4000. TCRdb's own reprocessing of the public reads used fastp at Q25 and MiXCR and kept productive beta chains. The sample data list roughly 18,000 clones, and approximately 32% of these were observed just once. Jointly, the top ten make up 20% of the sample. Input material: adjacent normal tissue. Receptors originate from a female donor with papillary thyroid cancer or a benign thyroid nodule (not recorded which). Some clones in this sample may be carry-over from other donors' samples.

This clone was seen many times. The V gene is TRBV3-1, the J gene TRBJ2-7; possibly TRBD2 for D (6 bases). The germline V gene encodes CDR1 LGHDT and CDR2 YNNKEL (reference sequence). The ends were cut back, 1 base at V and 6 bases at J, with 16 bases in the middle. The CDR3 covers 15 residues. In nucleotides, the CDR3 is TGTGCCAGCAGCCAAGGTGGAGGGCCCGCTTCCGAGCAGTACTTC. Translating it yields CASSQGGGPASEQYF.

This clone appeared once. The chain employs TRBV5-1 and TRBJ2-7; 8 nucleotides align to TRBD1. Looked up from germline, CDR1 is SGHRS and CDR2 is YFSETQ. The J segment lost 7 bases and the V segment lost 3 bases, leaving 6 bases of the junction unmatched. The CDR3 has 13 residues. In nucleotides, the CDR3 is TGCGCCAGCAGCTCCGGACAGGGTGGGGAGCAGTACTTC. The encoded protein is CASSSGQGGEQYF.

The chain has TRBV30 and TRBJ1-3; 11 nucleotides align to TRBD1. Germline CDR1 is GTSNPN and CDR2 is SVGIG (reference sequence). The V segment lost 2 bases and the J segment 0 bases; nucleotides outside the gene matches: 12. The CDR3 contains 19 residues. The chain's CDR3 is CAWSSPPGQGVSSGNTIYF. In DNA form, the CDR3 reads TGTGCCTGGAGTTCCCCCCCGGGACAGGGGGTGAGCTCTGGAAACACCATATATTTT.

The V and J genes are TRBV6-1 and TRBJ2-5; D is unresolved. From germline, CDR1 is MNHNS and CDR2 SASEGT. The V gene lost 5 bases and the J gene lost 5 bases, with 9 bases spanning the gap. The CDR3 runs to 12 residues. This CDR3 is CASSRRRETQYF. In DNA form, the CDR3 reads TGTGCCAGCAGTAGGCGAAGGGAGACCCAGTACTTC.

As to this clone: The conserved phenylalanine or tryptophan normally closing the CDR3 is absent here, so this likely arose from a read error. J is TRBJ1-1 and V is TRBV6-2 or TRBV6-3; D is undetermined. The germline V gene has CDR1 MNHEY and CDR2 SVGEGT. The CDR3 totals 12 residues. The V gene lost 9 bases and the J gene lost 3 bases, with 11 bases spanning the gap. The CDR3 spells CASRRSDTEAFN. CDR3 DNA: TGTGCCAGTAGGAGGTCGGACACTGAAGCTTTCAAT.

Only a few counts were recorded for this clone. The chain employs TRBV6-1 and TRBJ1-6; the D is unclear. Per the germline V gene, CDR1 is MNHNS and CDR2 is SASEGT. The CDR3 extends over 13 amino acids. With 7 bases removed from V and 0 bases from J, the gap between germline ends came to 4 bases. CDR3 loop: CASTSSYNSPLHF. Here the CDR3 DNA reads TGTGCCAGCACTAGCTCCTATAATTCACCCCTCCACTTT.

The gene calls are TRBV15 and TRBJ2-1; D uncertain. The germline V and J ends were trimmed by 1 base and 0 bases, with 13 bases remaining between them. CDR1 and CDR2 (germline): LNHNV, YYDKDF (reference sequence). This CDR3 contains 17 residues. The CDR3 coding sequence is TGTGCCACCAGCAGAGGGATTGGCTGGAGCTCCTACAATGAGCAGTTCTTC. This codes for CATSRGIGWSSYNEQFF.

This clone was recorded a few times. The chain joins TRBV6-1 to TRBJ1-2; D gene uncertain. CDR1 and CDR2 from the germline V gene are MNHNS and SASEGT. Trimming took off 2 bases at V and 0 bases at J, with 10 bases between the two ends. The CDR3 consists of 15 residues. Here the CDR3 reads CASSEQRQSNYGYTF. Here the CDR3 DNA reads TGTGCCAGCAGTGAACAGAGACAATCTAACTATGGCTACACCTTC.

This clone was counted between two and nine times. This chain connects TRBV6-2 or TRBV6-3 to TRBJ2-2; D might be TRBD1 (6 bases). Per the germline V gene, CDR1 is MNHEY and CDR2 is SVGEGT. CDR3 length: 17 amino acids. Trimming pared 3 bases from V and 5 bases from J, leaving 19 bases between. The CDR3 DNA sequence: TGTGCCAGCAGTTATTTATCGGTAACAGGGCGGACCGGGGAGCTGTTTTTT. It translates to CASSYLSVTGRTGELFF.

By sample share, this clone is medium-sized. The chain joins TRBV3-1 to TRBJ2-2; D is uncertain. The CDR3 contains 11 residues. V was pared by 3 bases and J by 6 bases, with 2 bases between. Germline V gene lookup returns CDR1 LGHDT and CDR2 YNNKEL (reference sequence). The chain's CDR3 is CASSHAGELFF. CDR3 coding DNA: TGTGCCAGCAGCCACGCCGGGGAGCTGTTTTTT.

The V and J genes are TRBV20-1 and TRBJ2-2; TRBD1 aligns across 7 bases. This CDR3 is 14 amino acids long. CDR1 is DFQATT and CDR2 is SNEGSKA in the germline V gene (reference sequence). Unmatched junction bases numbered 6, after V lost 5 bases and J lost 3 bases. Written as DNA, the CDR3 is TGCAGTGCTCAATACAGGGGATACACCGGGGAGCTGTTTTTT. Its protein product is CSAQYRGYTGELFF.

This chain joins TRBV11-2 and TRBJ2-1, with 9 bases that match TRBD2. Germline V gene sequence: CDR1 SGHAT, CDR2 FQNNGV. This CDR3 comprises 16 residues. V dropped 5 bases and J dropped 6; count of bases not matched to a gene: 11. The CDR3 here is CASSEVAGVSVNEQFF. The CDR3 coding sequence is TGTGCCAGCAGCGAAGTAGCGGGAGTTTCGGTCAATGAGCAGTTCTTC. Together with reference TRBV11-2 and TRBJ2-1, the CDR3 gives the full variable domain: EAGVAQSPRYKIIEKRQSVAFWCNPISGHATLYWYQQILGQGPKLLIQFQNNGVVDDSQLPKDRFSAERLKGVDSTLKIQPAKLEDSAVYLCASSEVAGVSVNEQFFGPGTRLTVL.

The rearrangement uses TRBV4-2 and TRBJ2-3; maybe TRBD2 (5 bases). In germline, CDR1 is LGHNA, CDR2 YNFKEQ. This CDR3 comprises 14 residues. Trimming stripped 1 base from V and 0 bases from J, with 5 bases between. The CDR3 DNA is TGTGCCAGCAGCCAAGGGACTAGCACAGATACGCAGTATTTT. Its translation: CASSQGTSTDTQYF.

This clone was counted only a few times. V and J are TRBV2 and TRBJ1-3; D is unresolved. V was trimmed by 3 bases and J by 2 bases, leaving 5 bases between them. The CDR3 is made up of 13 amino acids. Germline V gene lookup returns CDR1 SNHLY and CDR2 FYNNEI. CDR3 region: CASSEDAGNTIYF. In nucleotides, the CDR3 is TGTGCCAGCAGTGAGGACGCTGGAAACACCATATATTTT. Full variable domain (remainder filled in from reference TRBV2 and TRBJ1-3): EPEVTQTPSHQVTQMGQEVILRCVPISNHLYFYWYRQILGQKVEFLVSFYNNEISEKSEIFDDQFSVERPDGSNFTLKIRSTKLEDSAMYFCASSEDAGNTIYFGEGSWLTVV.